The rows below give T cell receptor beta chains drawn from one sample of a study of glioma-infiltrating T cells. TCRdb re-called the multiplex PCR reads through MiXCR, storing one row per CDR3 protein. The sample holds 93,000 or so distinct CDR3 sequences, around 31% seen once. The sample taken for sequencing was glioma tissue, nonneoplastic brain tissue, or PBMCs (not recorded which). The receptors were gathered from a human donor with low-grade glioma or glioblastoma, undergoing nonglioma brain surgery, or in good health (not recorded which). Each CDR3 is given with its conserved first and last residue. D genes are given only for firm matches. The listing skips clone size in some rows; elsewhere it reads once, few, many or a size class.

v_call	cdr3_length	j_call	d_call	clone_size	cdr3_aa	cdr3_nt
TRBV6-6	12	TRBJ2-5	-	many	CASSYTSGPGYF	TGTGCCAGCAGTTACACCTCCGGGCCCGGGTACTTC
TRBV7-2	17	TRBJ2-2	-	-	CASSHQGGHLNTGELFF	TGTGCCAGCAGCCATCAAGGGGGGCATCTGAACACCGGGGAGCTGTTTTTT
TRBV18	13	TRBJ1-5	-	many	CASSPGRDQPQHF	TGTGCCAGCTCACCAGGCAGGGACCAGCCCCAGCATTTT
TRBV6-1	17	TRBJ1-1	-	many	CASSPLRWAGMNTEAFF	TGTGCCAGCAGCCCTCTCCGGTGGGCGGGTATGAACACTGAAGCTTTCTTT
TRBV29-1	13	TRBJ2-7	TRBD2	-	CSVASGGSYEQYF	TGCAGCGTTGCCAGCGGGGGATCCTACGAGCAGTACTTC
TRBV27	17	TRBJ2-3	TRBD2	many	CASGTYGLAEDADTQYF	TGTGCCAGCGGCACCTATGGACTAGCGGAGGATGCAGATACGCAGTATTTT
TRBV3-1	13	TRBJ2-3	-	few	CASSQQGTDTQYF	TGTGCCAGCAGCCAACAGGGCACAGATACGCAGTATTTT
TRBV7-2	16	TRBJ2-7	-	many	CASSLALTDYSYEQYF	TGTGCCAGCAGCTTAGCGTTGACGGACTACTCCTACGAGCAGTACTTC
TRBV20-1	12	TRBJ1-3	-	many	CSATRNGNTIYF	TGCAGTGCTACCCGCAATGGAAACACCATATATTTT
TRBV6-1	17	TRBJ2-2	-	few	CASSPLSGRSNTGELFF	TGTGCCAGCAGCCCCTTGTCTGGGAGATCGAACACCGGGGAGCTGTTTTTT
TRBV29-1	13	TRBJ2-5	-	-	CSVKIQLEETQYF	TGCAGCGTTAAAATCCAGCTGGAAGAGACCCAGTACTTC
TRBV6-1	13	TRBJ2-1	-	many	CAGGLGGYNEQFF	TGTGCCGGAGGACTAGGGGGTTACAATGAGCAGTTCTTC
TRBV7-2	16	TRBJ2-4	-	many	CASSPHGGTAKNIQYF	TGTGCCAGCAGCCCCCATGGGGGAACGGCCAAAAACATTCAGTACTTC
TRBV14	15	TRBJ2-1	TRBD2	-	CASRPRTSGYNEQFF	TGTGCCAGCAGACCAAGGACTAGCGGGTACAATGAGCAGTTCTTC
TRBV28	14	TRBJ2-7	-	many	CASSARMGSYEQYF	TGTGCCAGCAGCGCTAGGATGGGATCCTACGAGCAGTACTTC
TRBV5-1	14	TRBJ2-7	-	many	CASSLAGNTYEQYF	TGCGCCAGCAGCTTGGCGGGGAACACCTACGAGCAGTACTTC
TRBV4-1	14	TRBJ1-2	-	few	CASSQAPGNYGYTF	TGCGCCAGCAGCCAAGCTCCGGGGAACTATGGCTACACCTTC
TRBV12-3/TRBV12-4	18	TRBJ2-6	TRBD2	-	CASSQTSGGVSGANVLTF	TGTGCCAGCAGCCAGACTAGCGGGGGGGTCTCTGGGGCCAACGTCCTGACTTTC
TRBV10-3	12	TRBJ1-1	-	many	CAISAENTEAFF	TGTGCCATCAGTGCCGAGAACACTGAAGCTTTCTTT
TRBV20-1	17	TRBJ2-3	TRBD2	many	CSARPTGRGGFSDTQYF	TGCAGTGCCCGACCGACCGGGCGCGGGGGGTTTTCAGATACGCAGTATTTT
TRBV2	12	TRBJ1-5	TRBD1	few	CASRTGGRAQHF	TGTGCCAGCAGGACAGGGGGGAGAGCCCAGCATTTT
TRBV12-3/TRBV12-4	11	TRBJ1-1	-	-	CASRLAAEAFF	TGTGCCAGCAGGTTAGCTGCTGAAGCTTTCTTT
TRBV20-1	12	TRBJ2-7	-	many	CSARADSYEQYF	TGCAGTGCTAGAGCTGATTCCTACGAGCAGTACTTC
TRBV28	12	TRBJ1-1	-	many	CASSPPGREAFF	TGTGCCAGCAGCCCCCCCGGGCGGGAAGCTTTCTTT
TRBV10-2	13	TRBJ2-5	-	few	CASEGQEDETQYF	TGCGCCAGCGAGGGGCAGGAGGACGAGACCCAGTACTTC
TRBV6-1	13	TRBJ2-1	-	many	CASRGRGQREQFF	TGTGCCAGCAGGGGACGCGGTCAGCGGGAGCAGTTCTTC